The clone carrying this TCR beta chain was picked up a small number of times. Its antigen is not known. Arm-PCR of CDR3 regions with iRepertoire HTBI primers generated TCR beta libraries. Each CDR3 protein gets one entry after TCRdb re-called the multiplex PCR reads with MiXCR. The sample shows 300,000 to 400,000 distinct CDR3 sequences, 15% of them seen only once. Looked up from germline, CDR1 is LNHDA and CDR2 is SQIVND (reference sequence). CDR3 size: 15 residues. Trimming shortened V by 3 bases and J by 8 bases, and 19 bases separated the two germline ends. This specimen comes from a study of regulatory T cells in long-lasting Graves disease. General observations from the study: Preferential use of TRBV28, TRBJ1-2 and TRBJ2-5 was seen in persistent disease. Newly diagnosed patients had higher TCR diversity than persistent Graves' patients did.

The sample's time point: newly diagnosed GD, antithyroid drugs for less than 3 months. Extracted PBMC RNA gave rise to the TCR library. This TCR derives from a female donor with Graves disease. The chain uses TRBV19 and TRBJ1-2, with TRBD1 as a possible D gene (5 bases). The specimen comprised peripheral blood mononuclear cells (PBMCs), sampled at new diagnosis, from a patient treated with antithyroid drugs. The CDR3 DNA reads as TGTGCCAGTAGTATTACAGGTTTGGCCCCCCGGGGCTACACCTTC. It encodes CASSITGLAPRGYTF.